In its sample, the clone carrying this TCR beta chain was seen a few times. What it recognizes is unknown. In germline, CDR1 is SGDLS, CDR2 YYNGEE. This CDR3 has 16 amino acids. V was shortened by 3 bases and J by 4 bases, with 17 bases between the two germline ends. This sample is drawn from a study of blood T cells in healthy people across ages. A J-beta primer mix and a sample-barcoded 5' primer were used in a second PCR of about 7 to 12 cycles. TCRdb re-analysed the 5' RACE reads in MiXCR, keeping a single row per CDR3 protein. The sample carries about 670,000 distinct CDR3 sequences, over 40% recorded once. Overall study results and limits: A strong correlation between TCR beta diversity and naive T cell percentage was seen.

Sequencing input: blood. The J gene is TRBJ1-3, the V gene TRBV9; no definite D call. This receptor was identified in a woman of 80 years or more in good health. CDR3 in DNA: TGTGCCAGCAGCGAATCGGACGTTCCTTTAGGAAACACCATATATTTT. Amino acid sequence: CASSESDVPLGNTIYF. Looking up the rest from reference TRBV9 and TRBJ1-3 gives the full variable domain: DSGVTQTPKHLITATGQRVTLRCSPRSGDLSVYWYQQSLDQGLQFLIQYYNGEERAKGNILERFSAQQFPDLHSELNLSSLELGDSALYFCASSESDVPLGNTIYFGEGSWLTVV.